This TCR beta chain comes out of a study of blood T cell repertoires in COVID-19 (dated by TCRdb to about 2020). For the wider study: Collaborator samples came from the United States, Italy and Spain and covered acute and convalescent phases of COVID-19. Where available, HLA class I and class II types were obtained from metadata supplied by the sample provider rather than from assay-based typing. The repertoires were released in a freely available public database intended as a resource for research on the immune response to SARS-CoV-2. Samples were obtained from the ongoing ImmuneRACE study (first 160 participants) and from over 1,000 subjects provided by 6 global collaborators. The material from the prospective study consisted of cDNA or gDNA derived from T cells, B-cell-depleted T cells, or PBMCs. A de-identified subject ID, COVID-19 status, age in years and sex were almost always included in the sample metadata. Subjects who had been exposed to COVID-19, were actively infected with it, or had recovered from it provided the deeply sampled blood TCRbeta repertoires that made up the dataset. On the study overall, not on this receptor specifically: Clinical and demographic metadata were provided uncurated, with the amount varying by source and participant.

TCRbeta CDR3 regions were amplified from genomic DNA using the immunoSEQ Assay, a bias-controlled multiplex PCR. In the paper's pipeline: Within the assay, amplification of reference gene primers was used to estimate how many nucleated cells each sample contained. To quantify the absolute abundance of each unique TCRbeta CDR3 rearrangement, sequence reads were collapsed and filtered. For each sample, productive Simpson clonality was calculated as the square root of Simpson's diversity index across productive rearrangements. TCRdb took this table from immuneACCESS and kept in-frame rearrangements with V and J called. Such tables lack part of the clones; where checked against another copy, unresolved V genes explain under half of the gap, and the rest is unexplained. That table supplies the V and J calls and clone size; D and trimming were determined from the DNA. Recorded for this sample are around 170,000 clones; about 90% of them occurred a single time. The ten biggest clones cover around 6.5% of the sample.

Enrolling through a virtual design, the prospective study's participants ranged in age from roughly 18 to 89 years and lived across 24 United States geographic areas. In the prospective study, participants were assigned to cohorts based on the clinical history participants reported in a screening survey and a study questionnaire. ImmuneRACE Cohort 3 recovered participants were defined by two consecutive negative NP/OP PCR tests, healthcare professional clearance, or symptom resolution. In the prospective study, whole blood, serum and a nasopharyngeal or oropharyngeal swab were collected from each participant by mobile phlebotomists. Over a 2-month period, participants in the prospective study had the option of providing additional blood draws and questionnaires. Before DNA extraction, prospective study blood samples were shipped either frozen or at room temperature. Note on this clone: Its antigen target is currently unknown. Base quality data are lacking; no much larger clone is found one base away.

The germline V gene supplies CDR1 SGHDT and CDR2 YYEEEE. V loses 4 bases at its end and J loses 4 bases; junction bases beyond the gene matches: 7. Taken from cysteine to phenylalanine, the CDR3 has 14 residues. Solely the CDR3 DNA is kept, with 42 bases framed from the first base. Sequencing input: PBMCs or T cells enriched from blood (not recorded which). The sequence was obtained from a woman aged 45 to 65 who had recovered from COVID-19. The rearranged chain carries TRBV5-6 and TRBJ1-2; 7 bases in the junction line up with TRBD1. The DNA sequence is as follows: TGTGCCAGCAGCCGCGACAGGGCGACCTATGGCTACACCTTC. Its protein reads: CASSRDRATYGYTF.